These 27 T cell receptor beta chains were sequenced from one sample in a study of shared clonotypes between healthy human individuals. Libraries were prepared by immunoSEQ multiplex PCR; TCRdb keeps only in-frame clonotypes and omits some of them. Of 1 million to 1.3 million clones in the sample, about 80% were seen once. Sequencing input: memory CD4+ T cells from PBMCs. The subset: CD45RA-negative fraction. Every receptor here comes from a man between 18 and 35 years old in good health. Some clones in this sample may be carry-over from other donors' samples.

This chain connects TRBV28 to TRBJ1-2; TRBD1 matches at 10 bases. After removal of 5 bases from V and 8 bases from J, the junction contained 8 bases not matched to a gene. The CDR3 is 14 amino acids. The germline V gene encodes CDR1 MDHEN and CDR2 SYDVKM. CDR3 in amino acids: CASSAGTGVGGYTF. The CDR3, as DNA: TGTGCCAGCAGTGCCGGGACAGGGGTTGGCGGCTACACCTTC.

The chain is built from TRBV14 and TRBJ2-1, with D unclear. Trimming took off 2 bases at V and 0 bases at J, with 17 bases between the two ends. Germline CDR1 and CDR2: SGHDN and FVKESK. CDR3 length: 18 amino acids. CDR3 sequence (DNA): TGTGCCAGCAGCCAACCAATTTTGACACTGAGCTCCTACAATGAGCAGTTCTTC. Translating it yields CASSQPILTLSSYNEQFF.

This clone was detected a few times. As DNA, the CDR3 is TGTGCCAGCAGCCCGACAGGGTCCAACACCGGGGAGCTGTTTTTT. Translated, it gives CASSPTGSNTGELFF. The chain combines TRBV9 with TRBJ2-2; TRBD1 aligns across 7 bases. The length of the CDR3 is 15 residues. Trimming took 4 bases from V and 2 from J; bases not matched to a gene: 5. Germline V gene data show CDR1 as SGDLS and CDR2 as YYNGEE.

The chain combines TRBV7-3 with TRBJ1-1; no definite D call. V was pared by 2 bases and J by 0 bases, with 7 bases between. The length of the CDR3 is 14 residues. Germline CDR1 SGHTA, CDR2 FQGTGA. DNA for the CDR3: TGTGCCAGCAGCTTAGGGTGGATGAACACTGAAGCTTTCTTT. It is translated as CASSLGWMNTEAFF.

DNA of the CDR3: TGTGCCAGCAGCTTAGGGGCAGGGGGTTATGCAACTAATGAAAAACTGTTTTTT. It translates to CASSLGAGGYATNEKLFF. The chain recombines TRBV11-2 with TRBJ1-4; the match to TRBD1 covers 7 bases. With V trimmed by 1 base and J by 0 bases, 8 bases remained unmatched. Germline V gives CDR1 SGHAT, CDR2 FQNNGV. The CDR3 totals 18 residues.

The chain couples TRBV6-1 to TRBJ1-2, with D possibly matching TRBD1 (5 bases). The CDR3 spans 14 residues. The V end was cut by 3 bases, the J end by 4 bases, with 12 bases between. CDR1 and CDR2 from the germline V gene are MNHNS and SASEGT. CDR3 sequence reads: CASSDWSGIYGYTF. CDR3 nucleotides: TGTGCCAGCAGTGATTGGTCAGGGATCTATGGCTACACCTTC.

In this sample, this clone turned up once. The chain is built from TRBV2 and TRBJ2-5; TRBD1 matches 9 bases. CDR1 and CDR2 from the germline V gene are SNHLY and FYNNEI. With 6 bases clipped from V and 1 base from J, the junction kept 3 bases outside the gene matches. The CDR3 covers 14 residues. The chain's CDR3 is CASSGQGPQETQYF. The CDR3 DNA follows: TGTGCCAGCAGCGGACAGGGGCCCCAAGAGACCCAGTACTTC.

This clone was seen only once. The chain combines TRBV15 with TRBJ2-5, with TRBD2 as a possible D gene (6 bases). The DNA end lines up better with TRBJ2-7; the J call may be wrong. The germline V gene encodes CDR1 LNHNV and CDR2 YYDKDF (reference sequence). The CDR3 extends over 15 amino acids. CDR3 residues: CATSRDRSGGYEQYF. The CDR3 coding sequence is TGTGCCACCAGCAGAGATCGTAGCGGAGGCTACGAGCAGTACTTC.

The chain employs TRBV28 and TRBJ1-2, with no clear D. The V gene's germline CDR1 is MDHEN and CDR2 SYDVKM. Trimming stripped 5 bases from V and 8 bases from J, with 27 bases between. The CDR3 length is 17 residues. This CDR3 reads CASSPIPLSGRVEGYTF. The CDR3 DNA reads TGTGCCAGCAGTCCCATTCCCCTCAGCGGCCGGGTAGAGGGCTACACCTTC.

The gene calls are TRBV27 and TRBJ2-5; tentative D call: TRBD1 (6 bases). Germline V gene data show CDR1 as MNHEY and CDR2 as SMNVEV (reference sequence). V lost 3 bases and J lost 5, with 13 bases in between. The length of the CDR3 is 14 residues. Here the CDR3 DNA reads TGTGCCAGCAGTTTTTTGGGCAGGGGTGAGACCCAGTACTTC. Its protein product is CASSFLGRGETQYF.

A note on this clone: With a much larger clone just one base away, this may be a read error. The identical CDR3 is also encoded by other nucleotide sequences in the sample. The CDR3 sequence: CASSLSADTQYF. DNA for the CDR3: TGTGCCAGCAGCTTATCGGCAGATACGCAGTATTTT. V gene TRBV7-3 combines with J gene TRBJ2-3; D not certain. The CDR3 contains 12 residues. CDR1 is SGHTA, CDR2 FQGTGA, per germline. V dropped 2 bases and J dropped 4 bases, with 4 bases sitting between them.

V and J are TRBV4-3 and TRBJ1-4; 7 bases fit TRBD1. J was trimmed by 5 bases and V by 0 bases; bases with no gene match: 12. This CDR3 comprises 18 residues. Germline loops: CDR1 LGHNA, CDR2 YSLEER. In nucleotides, the CDR3 is TGCGCCAGCAGCCAAGACACGGGACCGGGACAGCAAAATGAAAAACTGTTTTTT. The encoded protein is CASSQDTGPGQQNEKLFF.

The chain is built from TRBV27 and TRBJ2-7; TRBD1 or TRBD2 may be the D gene (5 bases each). The V and J ends lost 4 bases and 6 bases respectively, with 13 bases between them. This CDR3 is built from 13 residues. Per germline, CDR1 MNHEY and CDR2 SMNVEV (reference sequence). DNA of the CDR3: TGTGCCAGCAGTTCTCAGGGACGGGGCGAGCAGTACTTC. Protein: CASSSQGRGEQYF.

V gene TRBV30 combines with J gene TRBJ2-3, with 15 bases fitting TRBD2. The CDR3 totals 19 residues. V trimming: 2 bases; J trimming: 1 base; junction bases outside the gene matches: 10. Looked up from germline, CDR1 is GTSNPN and CDR2 is SVGIG (reference sequence). This CDR3 is CAWSTPRTSGRGGTDTQYF. CDR3 sequence (DNA): TGTGCCTGGAGTACCCCGAGGACTAGCGGGAGGGGAGGCACAGATACGCAGTATTTT.

The table lists this clone with a few counts. The chain has TRBV27 and TRBJ1-1; D is possibly TRBD1 (5 bases). CDR1 and CDR2 from the germline V gene are MNHEY and SMNVEV (reference sequence). This CDR3 spans 14 amino acids. Trimming pared 6 bases from V and 8 bases from J, leaving 19 bases between. CDR3 in DNA: TGTGCCAGCAGAGGGAATCGGGACTTGGGGGAAGCTTTCTTT. Its translation is CASRGNRDLGEAFF.

The chain recombines TRBV5-1 with TRBJ2-3; D unresolved. The CDR3 loop spans 15 amino acids. Germline V lookup: CDR1 SGHRS, CDR2 YFSETQ. Trimming shortened V by 4 bases and J by 2 bases, and 14 bases separated the two germline ends. The CDR3 sequence is CASSLLGQYTDTQYF. The CDR3 nucleotides are TGCGCCAGCAGCCTACTGGGTCAATACACAGATACGCAGTATTTT.

A note on this clone: Other DNA sequences of this sample code for an identical CDR3. The chain joins TRBV20-1 to TRBJ2-2; D uncertain. The CDR3 loop spans 11 amino acids. CDR1 and CDR2 (germline): DFQATT, SNEGSKA (reference sequence). V shed 3 bases and J shed 4 bases, with 3 bases lying between them. The CDR3 DNA sequence: TGCAGTGCTAGGGGCACCGGGGAGCTGTTTTTT. Translating it yields CSARGTGELFF.

V gene TRBV5-4 combines with J gene TRBJ1-3, with D tentatively TRBD1 (5 bases). CDR3 size: 15 residues. Germline CDR1 reads SGHNT; CDR2 reads YYREEE (reference sequence). Trimming left V 5 bases short and J 0 bases short, with 12 bases between. The CDR3 loop is CASRRTPSSGNTIYF. The CDR3 DNA reads TGTGCCAGCAGGCGGACACCCAGCTCTGGAAACACCATATATTTT.

The V call is TRBV7-9, the J call TRBJ2-1, with 7 bases that match TRBD2. CDR1 is SEHNR and CDR2 is FQNEAQ in the germline V gene (reference sequence). The CDR3 totals 11 residues. V was pared by 8 bases and J by 12 bases, with 7 bases of the junction left unmatched. The CDR3 protein is CASLGGVRQFF. The DNA for the CDR3 is TGTGCCAGCCTTGGGGGGGTCCGGCAGTTCTTC. The whole variable domain, remainder taken from reference TRBV7-9 and TRBJ2-1, is DTGVSQNPRHKITKRGQNVTFRCDPISEHNRLYWYRQTLGQGPEFLTYFQNEAQLEKSRLLSDRFSAERPKGSFSTLEIQRTEQGDSAMYLCASLGGVRQFFGPGTRLTVL.

Note on this clone: Other DNA sequences from this sample encode an identical CDR3 as well. The rearrangement uses TRBV5-1 and TRBJ2-1; D gene unclear. The CDR3 is made up of 14 amino acids. CDR1 SGHRS and CDR2 YFSETQ come from the germline V gene. V lost 0 bases, J lost 1 base, and 5 bases lay in between. The CDR3 spells CASSLEGSYNEQFF. The CDR3 DNA reads as TGCGCCAGCAGCTTGGAGGGTTCCTACAATGAGCAGTTCTTC. Complete variable domain (other parts from reference TRBV5-1 and TRBJ2-1): KAGVTQTPRYLIKTRGQQVTLSCSPISGHRSVSWYQQTPGQGLQFLFEYFSETQRNKGNFPGRFSGRQFSNSRSEMNVSTLELGDSALYLCASSLEGSYNEQFFGPGTRLTVL.

The rearrangement joins TRBV7-9 to TRBJ2-1; 9 bases agree with TRBD2. This CDR3 is 15 amino acids long. The J segment lost 5 bases and the V segment lost 0 bases, leaving 2 bases of the junction unmatched. Germline lookup yields CDR1 SEHNR and CDR2 FQNEAQ (reference sequence). The CDR3 sequence: CASSLASGRNNEQFF. In nucleotides, the CDR3 is TGTGCCAGCAGCTTAGCTAGCGGGAGAAACAATGAGCAGTTCTTC. Full variable domain (missing parts from reference TRBV7-9 and TRBJ2-1): DTGVSQNPRHKITKRGQNVTFRCDPISEHNRLYWYRQTLGQGPEFLTYFQNEAQLEKSRLLSDRFSAERPKGSFSTLEIQRTEQGDSAMYLCASSLASGRNNEQFFGPGTRLTVL.

V usage is TRBV9 and J usage is TRBJ1-5, with 9 positions matching TRBD1. The CDR3 length is 14 residues. Germline CDR1 SGDLS, CDR2 YYNGEE. Trimming cost V 0 bases and J 9 bases; bases outside gene matches: 4. CDR3 coding DNA: TGTGCCAGCAGCGTAGCCGGACAGGGGTTGCCCCAGCATTTT. Protein product: CASSVAGQGLPQHF. Using reference TRBV9 and TRBJ1-5 for the parts outside the CDR3, the full variable domain is DSGVTQTPKHLITATGQRVTLRCSPRSGDLSVYWYQQSLDQGLQFLIQYYNGEERAKGNILERFSAQQFPDLHSELNLSSLELGDSALYFCASSVAGQGLPQHFGDGTRLSIL.

The rearrangement links TRBV7-3 to TRBJ2-1; 8 bases line up with TRBD1. Germline lookup yields CDR1 SGHTA and CDR2 FQGTGA. V shed 6 bases and J 6 bases; nucleotides not matched to a gene: 10. This CDR3 is built from 15 residues. CDR3 sequence (DNA): TGTGCCAGCAGTTCACCCGGGACAGGTGGCAATGAGCAGTTCTTC. This translates into CASSSPGTGGNEQFF.

V is TRBV11-2 and J is TRBJ1-2; weak D call: TRBD1 (5 bases). The CDR3 is made up of 14 amino acids. V shed 0 bases and J shed 7 bases, with 12 bases lying between them. Germline V gene lookup returns CDR1 SGHAT and CDR2 FQNNGV. The CDR3 nucleotides read TGTGCCAGCAGCTTAGATCGGACACGGCCTGGCTACACCTTC. This encodes CASSLDRTRPGYTF.

This clone was detected only once. The chain has TRBV10-3 and TRBJ1-1; maybe TRBD1 (6 bases). The CDR3 covers 14 residues. V dropped 6 bases and J dropped 0 bases, with 11 bases sitting between them. CDR1 and CDR2 (germline): ENHRY, SYGVKD. The CDR3 nucleotides read TGTGCCATCAGCTCAACAGGGATGAACACTGAAGCTTTCTTT. Amino acid sequence: CAISSTGMNTEAFF.

This clone was picked up one time. V and J are TRBV5-1 and TRBJ1-4; D not certain. The CDR3 length is 16 residues. The germline V gene encodes CDR1 SGHRS and CDR2 YFSETQ. V was trimmed by 0 bases and J by 0 bases, leaving 9 bases between them. The DNA of the CDR3 is TGCGCCAGCAGCTTGGTCGGGGTTGCAACTAATGAAAAACTGTTTTTT. It encodes CASSLVGVATNEKLFF.

This chain uses TRBV5-1 with TRBJ2-3; TRBD2 matches 8 bases. This CDR3 has 15 amino acids. V shed 4 bases and J 6 bases; nucleotides not matched to a gene: 10. The germline CDR1 and CDR2 sequences are SGHRS and YFSETQ. The chain's CDR3 is CASSPPGSSGDTQYF. In nucleotides, the CDR3 is TGCGCCAGCAGCCCCCCAGGCTCTAGCGGGGATACGCAGTATTTT.